The clone carrying this T cell receptor (beta chain) has at least ten counts. Its target is not known. Each person with ophthalmopathy scored at least 3 on the Clinical Activity Score, reached NOSPECS grade 4 or higher, and had been ill under 3 months. Between the trimmed V and J ends, which lost 5 bases and 3 bases, there was a span of 14 bases. This CDR3 comprises 15 residues. Germline values: CDR1 SGHKS, CDR2 YYEKEE (reference sequence). The data were taken from a study of T cells in Graves' hyperthyroidism and ophthalmopathy. Findings and caveats of the study: Researchers report that a 13 V-J model separated ophthalmopathy from stable hyperthyroidism. Onset of ophthalmopathy came a median roughly 6 months after the model predicted it.

RNA transcripts yielded amplified TCR beta CDR3 regions. In the first-round RT-PCR of the TCR CDR3, the HTBI primer set was used. Using its own MiXCR run on the multiplex PCR reads, TCRdb lists one record per CDR3 protein. In the table there are 300,000 to 450,000 distinct CDR3 sequences, more than 12% of which are singletons. The chain has TRBV5-5 and TRBJ1-4; D gene unclear. The specimen was blood. The TCR was taken from a woman aged 25 to 39 with Graves' ophthalmopathy. The CDR3 loop reads CASRGELRANEKLFF. The CDR3, as DNA: TGTGCCAGCAGGGGTGAATTACGCGCTAATGAAAAACTGTTTTTT.